This T cell receptor (beta chain) was documented in a study of blood T cells in healthy people across ages. Overall study results and limits: Researchers report that TCR beta diversity correlated strongly with naive T cell percentage. Estimated diversity across one million T cells was deemed an underestimate.

The sample holds a few counts of this clonotype. The antigen remains unidentified. Combining a sample-barcoded 5' primer with a J-beta primer mix, a second PCR ran for roughly 7 to 12 cycles. Via MiXCR, TCRdb re-called the 5' RACE reads, giving one row per CDR3 protein. The sample contains about 1.5 million distinct CDR3 sequences, 42% of which appear only once. The germline CDR1 and CDR2 sequences are SGHRS and YFSETQ. There are 15 residues in the CDR3. V gave up 0 bases and J gave up 9 bases, with 16 bases separating them. Caucasian, healthy and from Russia, the donors were aged between about 6 and 90. Total RNA was isolated from each sample in quantities of at least 5 micrograms.

Source material: blood. This TCR was sampled from a woman aged 18-35 years in good health. The chain links TRBV5-1 to TRBJ2-1; D might be TRBD2 (6 bases). As DNA, the CDR3 is TGCGCCAGCAGCTTGGATCCAGGGCTGGGGGGTGAGCAGTTCTTC. Translated: CASSLDPGLGGEQFF.